This T cell receptor beta chain appears in the sequencing data of a study of cytomegalovirus exposure and HLA in healthy donors. Study observations and caveats: The listing of 150 or so TCR beta chains classed them as cytomegalovirus-associated.

A multiplex PCR was run with 60 Vbeta primers and 13 Jbeta primers. The data were produced by immunoSEQ multiplex PCR, yet TCRdb's version contains in-frame clones alone and is incomplete. Here the sample spans fewer than 200,000 clones, roughly 80% being singletons. Notes on this clone: Its target is unknown.

This CDR3 comprises 13 residues. The germline gives CDR1 SNHLY, CDR2 FYNNEI. With 3 bases removed from V and 7 bases from J, the gap between germline ends came to 12 bases. Sequencing was performed on PBMCs. V usage is TRBV2 and J usage is TRBJ2-5; maybe TRBD2 (6 bases). This clonotype was sampled from a girl aged 2 to 10 in good health and CMV-seropositive. The CDR3 loop is CASSDWGVVTQYF. The CDR3 DNA reads as TGTGCCAGCAGTGACTGGGGGGTCGTGACCCAGTACTTC.